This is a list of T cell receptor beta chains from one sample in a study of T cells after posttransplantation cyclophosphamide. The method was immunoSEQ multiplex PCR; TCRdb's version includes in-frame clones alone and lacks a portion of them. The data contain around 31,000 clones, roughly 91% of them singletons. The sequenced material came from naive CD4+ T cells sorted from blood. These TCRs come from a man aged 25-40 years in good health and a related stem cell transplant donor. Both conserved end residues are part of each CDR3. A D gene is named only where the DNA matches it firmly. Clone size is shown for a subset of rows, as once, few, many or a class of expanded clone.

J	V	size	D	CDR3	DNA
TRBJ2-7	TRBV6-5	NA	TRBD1	CASSSRGLLDEQYF	TGTGCCAGCAGTTCCAGGGGGTTGCTGGACGAGCAGTACTTC
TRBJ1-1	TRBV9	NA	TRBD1	CASSLQGASTEAFF	TGTGCCAGCAGCCTTCAGGGGGCGAGCACTGAAGCTTTCTTT
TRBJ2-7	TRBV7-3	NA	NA	CASSLSADGNEQYF	TGTGCCAGCAGCTTATCGGCGGACGGGAACGAGCAGTACTTC
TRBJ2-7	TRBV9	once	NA	CASSETTVAYEQYF	TGTGCCAGCAGCGAGACGACAGTAGCCTACGAGCAGTACTTC
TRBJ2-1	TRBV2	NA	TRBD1	CASSADRASWNEQFF	TGTGCCAGCAGCGCGGACAGGGCCTCGTGGAATGAGCAGTTCTTC
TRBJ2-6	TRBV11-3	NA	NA	CASSLLGANVLTF	TGTGCCAGCAGCCTACTCGGGGCCAACGTCCTGACTTTC
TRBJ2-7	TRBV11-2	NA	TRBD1	CASSLALGQGTYEQYF	TGTGCCAGCAGCTTAGCCCTGGGACAGGGAACCTACGAGCAGTACTTC
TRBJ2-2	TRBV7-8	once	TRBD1	CASSPGTGVGGELFF	TGTGCCAGCAGCCCCGGGACAGGGGTAGGCGGGGAGCTGTTTTTT
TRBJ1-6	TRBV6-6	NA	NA	CASSYSRPGDSPLHF	TGTGCCAGCAGTTACTCAAGGCCAGGGGACTCACCCCTCCACTTT
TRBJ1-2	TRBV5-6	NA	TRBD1	CASSPGQVLGYTF	TGTGCCAGCAGCCCGGGACAGGTACTTGGCTACACCTTC
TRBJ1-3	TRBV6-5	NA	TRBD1	CASSYNRGLLLYF	TGTGCCAGCAGTTACAACAGGGGGCTGCTCCTATATTTT
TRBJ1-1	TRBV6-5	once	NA	CASSRNRDEAFF	TGTGCCAGCAGCCGCAACAGGGATGAAGCTTTCTTT
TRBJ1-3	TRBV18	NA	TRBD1	CASSPLFGQGTGNTIYF	TGTGCCAGCTCACCACTCTTTGGACAGGGGACTGGAAACACCATATATTTT
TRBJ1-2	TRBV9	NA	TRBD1	CASSVDLRQGAGGYTF	TGTGCCAGCAGCGTAGACCTACGACAGGGGGCGGGGGGCTACACCTTC
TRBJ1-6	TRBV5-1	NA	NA	CASSLGQRNSPLHF	TGCGCCAGCAGCTTGGGACAGCGAAATTCACCCCTCCACTTT
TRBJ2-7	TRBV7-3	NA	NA	CASSLNRADEQYF	TGTGCCAGCAGCTTAAACAGGGCGGACGAGCAGTACTTC
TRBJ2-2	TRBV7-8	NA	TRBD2	CASSFRGGAGTGELFF	TGTGCCAGCAGCTTCCGCGGGGGGGCTGGGACCGGGGAGCTGTTTTTT
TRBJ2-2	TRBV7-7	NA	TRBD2	CASSLVPTGGHGELFF	TGTGCTAGCAGCTTAGTCCCCACGGGGGGTCACGGGGAGCTGTTTTTT
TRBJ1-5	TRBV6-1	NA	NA	CASSEGSYSNQPQHF	TGTGCCAGCAGTGAAGGTTCCTATAGCAATCAGCCCCAGCATTTT
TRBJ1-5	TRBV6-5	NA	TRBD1	CASSYRTGGGQPQHF	TGTGCCAGCAGTTACCGGACAGGGGGCGGTCAGCCCCAGCATTTT
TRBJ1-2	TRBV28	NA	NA	CASNLAGALLSGYTF	TGTGCCAGCAACCTAGCAGGGGCCCTCTTGAGTGGCTACACCTTC
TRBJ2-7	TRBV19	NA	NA	CASSIPAGSHEQYF	TGTGCCAGTAGTATCCCCGCAGGGTCCCACGAGCAGTACTTC
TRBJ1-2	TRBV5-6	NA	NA	CASSLGGGSIYGYTF	TGTGCCAGCAGCTTGGGCGGAGGGTCCATCTATGGCTACACCTTC
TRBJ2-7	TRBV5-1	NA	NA	CASSPGLSSYEQYF	TGCGCCAGCAGCCCGGGACTGAGCTCCTACGAGCAGTACTTC
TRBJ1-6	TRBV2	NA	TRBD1	CASSASGTGVHSPLHF	TGTGCCAGCAGTGCCTCCGGGACAGGTGTTCATTCACCCCTCCACTTT
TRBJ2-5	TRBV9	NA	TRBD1	CASSPQGQGSLETQYF	TGTGCCAGCAGCCCCCAGGGACAGGGGTCATTAGAGACCCAGTACTTC
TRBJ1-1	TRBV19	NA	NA	CASSKQVLGTEAFF	TGTGCCAGTAGCAAACAGGTATTGGGAACTGAAGCTTTCTTT
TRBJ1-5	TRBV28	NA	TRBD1	CATRRDSIQPQHF	TGTGCCACCAGGAGGGACAGTATTCAGCCCCAGCATTTT
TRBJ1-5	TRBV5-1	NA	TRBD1	CASSETGYSNQPQHF	TGCGCCAGCAGCGAGACAGGGTATAGCAATCAGCCCCAGCATTTT
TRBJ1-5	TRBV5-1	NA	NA	CASSFEGQPQHF	TGCGCCAGCAGCTTCGAGGGTCAGCCCCAGCATTTT
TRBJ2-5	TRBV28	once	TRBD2	CASTPSGGETQYF	TGTGCCAGCACCCCCTCGGGGGGAGAGACCCAGTACTTC
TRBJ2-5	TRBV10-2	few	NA	CASNMREATETQYF	TGCGCCAGTAACATGCGAGAGGCGACAGAGACCCAGTACTTC
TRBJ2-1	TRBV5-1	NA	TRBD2	CASSLVGPSGFREQFF	TGCGCCAGCAGCTTGGTGGGCCCTAGCGGGTTCAGGGAGCAGTTCTTC
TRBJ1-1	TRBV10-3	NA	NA	CAISEGTGGGTEAFF	TGTGCCATCAGTGAAGGGACGGGGGGCGGCACTGAAGCTTTCTTT
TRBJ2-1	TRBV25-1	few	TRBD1	CATRSPGQGVVNEQFF	TGTGCCACCCGAAGTCCGGGACAGGGGGTTGTGAATGAGCAGTTCTTC
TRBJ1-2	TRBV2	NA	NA	CASSEQFNYGYTF	TGTGCCAGCAGTGAACAGTTCAACTATGGCTACACCTTC
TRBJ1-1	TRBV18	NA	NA	CASSPPNSLNTEAFF	TGTGCCAGCTCACCACCCAACAGTTTGAACACTGAAGCTTTCTTT
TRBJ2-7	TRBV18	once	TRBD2	CASSPLHGVAGGNEQYF	TGTGCCAGCTCACCGTTACACGGAGTAGCGGGGGGCAACGAGCAGTACTTC
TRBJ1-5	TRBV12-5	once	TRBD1	CASGLVAGGLPLGNQPQHF	TGTGCTAGTGGTTTGGTGGCAGGGGGTCTTCCTTTGGGCAATCAGCCCCAGCATTTT
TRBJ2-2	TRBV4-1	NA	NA	CASSQESANTGELFF	TGCGCCAGCAGCCAAGAGTCAGCGAACACCGGGGAGCTGTTTTTT
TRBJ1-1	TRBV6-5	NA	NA	CASAGGVGTEAFF	TGTGCCAGCGCGGGGGGGGTCGGCACTGAAGCTTTCTTT
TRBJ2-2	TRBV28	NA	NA	CASSRVAGPTGELFF	TGTGCCAGCAGTCGCGTGGCAGGGCCCACCGGGGAGCTGTTTTTT
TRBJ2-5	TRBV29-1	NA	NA	CSIRAAYQETQYF	TGCAGCATTCGAGCGGCGTACCAAGAGACCCAGTACTTC
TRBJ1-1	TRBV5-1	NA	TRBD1	CASSFGDRDTEAFF	TGCGCCAGCAGCTTTGGGGACAGGGACACTGAAGCTTTCTTT
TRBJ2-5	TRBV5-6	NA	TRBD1	CASSLAQGIQETQYF	TGTGCCAGCAGCTTGGCACAGGGGATCCAAGAGACCCAGTACTTC
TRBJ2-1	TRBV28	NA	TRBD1	CASSLSGTGPLGEQFF	TGTGCCAGCAGTTTATCCGGGACAGGGCCTTTAGGTGAGCAGTTCTTC
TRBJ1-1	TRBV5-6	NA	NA	CASRPTGIDTEAFF	TGTGCCAGCAGACCAACAGGGATTGACACTGAAGCTTTCTTT
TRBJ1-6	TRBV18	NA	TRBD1	CASSPPTGGYNSPLHF	TGTGCCAGCTCACCCCCGACAGGGGGTTATAATTCACCCCTCCACTTT
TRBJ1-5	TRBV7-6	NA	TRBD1	CASSATGTNQPQHF	TGTGCCAGCAGCGCGACAGGGACCAATCAGCCCCAGCATTTT
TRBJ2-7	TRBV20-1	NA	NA	CSAREQYEQYF	TGCAGTGCTAGAGAACAGTACGAGCAGTACTTC
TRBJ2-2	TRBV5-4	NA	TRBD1	CASSSQGAGGELFF	TGTGCCAGCAGCTCACAGGGGGCTGGGGGGGAGCTGTTTTTT
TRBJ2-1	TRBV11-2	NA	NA	CASSPDGGGFYNEQFF	TGTGCCAGCAGCCCCGACGGTGGGGGGTTTTACAATGAGCAGTTCTTC
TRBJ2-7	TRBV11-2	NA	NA	CASTRDRAGSYEQYF	TGTGCCAGCACCCGGGACCGCGCGGGGAGCTACGAGCAGTACTTC
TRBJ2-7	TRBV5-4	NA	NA	CASSPMGAPYEQYF	TGTGCCAGCAGCCCCATGGGGGCTCCCTACGAGCAGTACTTC
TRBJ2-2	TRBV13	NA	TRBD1	CASSLNRGLAGELFF	TGTGCCAGCAGCCTGAACAGGGGGCTCGCCGGGGAGCTGTTTTTT
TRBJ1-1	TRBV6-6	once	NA	CASSYGAARRTEAFF	TGTGCCAGCAGTTACGGGGCTGCGAGACGCACTGAAGCTTTCTTT
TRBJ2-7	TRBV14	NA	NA	CASSQATGISSYEQYF	TGTGCCAGCAGCCAAGCGACAGGCATTAGCTCCTACGAGCAGTACTTC
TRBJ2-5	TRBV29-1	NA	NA	CSVAIQETQYF	TGCAGCGTTGCTATCCAAGAGACCCAGTACTTC
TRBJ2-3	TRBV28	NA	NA	CASRPRGATDTQYF	TGTGCCAGCAGGCCTCGCGGGGCAACAGATACGCAGTATTTT
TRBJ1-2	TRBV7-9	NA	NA	CASSLVGYGYTF	TGTGCCAGCAGCTTAGTCGGCTATGGCTACACCTTC